The 25 T cell receptor beta chains below all came from one sample that was sequenced in a study of blood T cell repertoires in COVID-19. Sequencing was performed with immunoSEQ multiplex PCR; in TCRdb, only in-frame clones are kept and a portion is missing. The repertoire holds about 200,000 clones, with 76% as singletons. Sequences were obtained from PBMCs or T cells enriched from blood (not recorded which). The receptor source for this set is a woman in her fifties or sixties with acute COVID-19.

This chain connects TRBV28 to TRBJ1-5; a weak D match, TRBD1 (6 bases). The CDR3 loop spans 12 amino acids. The germline CDR1 and CDR2 sequences are MDHEN and SYDVKM. Deletions cut 10 bases from V and 6 bases from J, with 13 bases between. The CDR3 loop reads CATLGHSQPQHF. Here the CDR3 DNA reads TGTGCCACTTTGGGACACTCTCAGCCCCAGCATTTT.

This chain uses TRBV30 with TRBJ1-5; D is possibly TRBD1 (5 bases). CDR1 GTSNPN and CDR2 SVGIG come from the germline V gene (reference sequence). This CDR3 contains 13 residues. V lost 0 bases to trimming and J lost 5 bases, with 8 bases between them. The CDR3, as DNA: TGTGCCTGGAGTGTACAGACAGATCAGCCCCAGCATTTT. It translates to CAWSVQTDQPQHF.

The chain is built from TRBV7-8 and TRBJ2-5; tentative D call: TRBD1 (5 bases). The CDR3 runs 13 residues. V was pared by 5 bases and J by 1 base, with 8 bases between. Germline-derived CDR1 and CDR2 are SGHVS and FQNEAQ. CDR3 residues: CASSRTSQETQYF. In DNA, the CDR3 is TGTGCCAGCAGCCGGACAAGCCAAGAGACCCAGTACTTC.

This chain links TRBV6-1 with TRBJ1-1; D gene unclear. V gave up 1 base and J gave up 1 base, with 7 bases separating them. Looked up from germline, CDR1 is MNHNS and CDR2 is SASEGT. The CDR3 has 14 residues. The CDR3 sequence is CASSEGRGNTEAFF. DNA for the CDR3: TGTGCCAGCAGTGAAGGCCGAGGGAACACTGAAGCTTTCTTT.

The chain employs TRBV7-3 and TRBJ2-3; TRBD2 matches at 9 bases. CDR1 is SGHTA and CDR2 is FQGTGA in the germline V gene. The CDR3 spans 17 residues. V was clipped by 5 bases and J by 5 bases; unmatched bases: 14. The CDR3 spells CASSPRGGGGAKDTQYF. In DNA form, the CDR3 reads TGTGCCAGCAGCCCTCGGGGTGGCGGGGGGGCCAAAGATACGCAGTATTTT.

The sample holds a few counts of this clone. This rearrangement joins TRBV18 to TRBJ1-6; 11 bases are a match to TRBD1. The CDR3 contains 17 residues. The germline V gene has CDR1 KGHSH and CDR2 LQKENI. The J segment lost 3 bases and the V segment lost 4 bases, leaving 5 bases of the junction unmatched. The CDR3: CASSRPGQGGYNSPLHF. In DNA, the CDR3 is TGTGCCAGCTCACGTCCGGGACAGGGGGGCTATAATTCACCCCTCCACTTT.

V gene TRBV29-1 combines with J gene TRBJ1-1; D gene unclear. This CDR3 contains 12 residues. Looked up from germline, CDR1 is SQVTM and CDR2 is ANQGSEA. Between the trimmed V and J ends, which lost 1 base and 1 base, there was a span of 4 bases. CDR3 sequence: CSVEVENTEAFF. CDR3 nucleotide sequence: TGCAGCGTTGAAGTAGAGAACACTGAAGCTTTCTTT.

The chain is built from TRBV25-1 and TRBJ1-1; 7 nucleotides align to TRBD1. The CDR3 is made up of 16 amino acids. J gave up 0 bases and V 7 bases, and 11 bases lay outside the gene matches. Germline-derived CDR1 and CDR2 are MGHDK and SYGVNS. Here the CDR3 reads CASMGGPGQMNTEAFF. As DNA, the CDR3 is TGTGCCAGCATGGGAGGACCGGGACAGATGAACACTGAAGCTTTCTTT.

This chain uses TRBV7-9 with TRBJ1-2; a possible D gene is TRBD1 (5 bases). This CDR3 region has 15 residues. The germline gives CDR1 SEHNR, CDR2 FQNEAQ (reference sequence). V was shortened by 2 bases and J by 0 bases, with 10 bases between the two germline ends. DNA of the CDR3: TGTGCCAGCAGCTTAAGCAGGGAACCTAACTATGGCTACACCTTC. Protein sequence: CASSLSREPNYGYTF.

The J gene is TRBJ1-3, the V gene TRBV6-1; D remains ambiguous. The germline V and J ends were trimmed by 0 bases and 7 bases, with 7 bases remaining between them. The CDR3 length is 13 residues. The germline CDR1 and CDR2 sequences are MNHNS and SASEGT. The CDR3 sequence: CASSEARANTIYF. DNA for the CDR3: TGTGCCAGCAGTGAAGCGCGAGCGAACACCATATATTTT.

The table lists this clone with a few counts. The chain couples TRBV3-1 (or the pseudogene TRBV3-2) to TRBJ1-1; D is ambiguous. The CDR3 runs 13 residues. Between the trimmed V and J ends, which lost 1 base and 1 base, there was a span of 4 bases. Germline values: CDR1 LGHDT, CDR2 YNNKEL (reference sequence). The CDR3 nucleotides are TGTGCCAGCAGCCAAGGCGCGAACACTGAAGCTTTCTTT. This gives the protein CASSQGANTEAFF.

V and J are TRBV4-1 and TRBJ2-4, with D possibly being TRBD2 (5 bases). Looked up from germline, CDR1 is MGHRA and CDR2 is YSYEKL. V lost 5 bases to trimming and J lost 0 bases, with 11 bases between them. CDR3 length: 15 residues. The CDR3 sequence: CASSTRLLAKNIQYF. The CDR3 DNA is TGCGCCAGCAGCACCCGACTACTAGCCAAAAACATTCAGTACTTC.

The chain combines TRBV9 with TRBJ2-2; D gene unclear. V was pared by 4 bases and J by 6 bases, with 4 bases between. Looked up from germline, CDR1 is SGDLS and CDR2 is YYNGEE. This CDR3 has 11 amino acids. CDR3 sequence: CASSLSGELFF. CDR3 coding DNA: TGTGCCAGCAGCCTCTCCGGGGAGCTGTTTTTT.

The V and J genes are TRBV14 and TRBJ2-2; TRBD2 matches at 8 bases. V trimming: 3 bases; J trimming: 2 bases; junction bases outside the gene matches: 8. In germline, CDR1 is SGHDN, CDR2 FVKESK. The CDR3 is made up of 17 amino acids. The CDR3 nucleotides are TGTGCCAGCAGCCAGAATTTCGGGACTAGAAACACCGGGGAGCTGTTTTTT. Translated: CASSQNFGTRNTGELFF. The full variable domain, rest sourced from reference TRBV14 and TRBJ2-2, is EAGVTQFPSHSVIEKGQTVTLRCDPISGHDNLYWYRRVMGKEIKFLLHFVKESKQDESGMPNNRFLAERTGGTYSTLKVQPAELEDSGVYFCASSQNFGTRNTGELFFGEGSRLTVL.

This rearrangement joins TRBV19 to TRBJ2-3, with 8 bases fitting TRBD2. Germline CDR1 and CDR2: LNHDA and SQIVND (reference sequence). The V gene end was trimmed by 7 bases and the J gene end by 4 bases; junction bases not matched to a gene: 7. The CDR3 has 14 amino acids. CDR3 in amino acids: CASTSGGGPDTQYF. CDR3 sequence (DNA): TGTGCCAGTACCTCCGGGGGGGGTCCAGATACGCAGTATTTT. Full variable domain (missing parts from reference TRBV19 and TRBJ2-3): DGGITQSPKYLFRKEGQNVTLSCEQNLNHDAMYWYRQDPGQGLRLIYYSQIVNDFQKGDIAEGYSVSREKKESFPLTVTSAQKNPTAFYLCASTSGGGPDTQYFGPGTRLTVL.

V usage is TRBV2 and J usage is TRBJ1-3; 10 positions agree with TRBD1. Trimming at V came to 6 bases and at J to 3 bases, leaving 8 bases not matched to a gene. There are 16 residues in the CDR3. The germline V gene has CDR1 SNHLY and CDR2 FYNNEI. The CDR3 region is CASRGPGQGSGNTIYF. As DNA, the CDR3 is TGTGCCAGCAGGGGGCCGGGACAGGGGAGTGGAAACACCATATATTTT.

The count of this clone is one. V and J are TRBV12-2 and TRBJ1-2; TRBD1, the table's D call, was not compared with the DNA. TRBV12-2 is a documented pseudogene. CDR3 size: 18 residues. CDR3 sequence reads: CASRSLDRGTGLRSGYTF. In nucleotides, the CDR3 is TGTGCAAGTCGCTCCCTTGACAGGGGGACCGGTCTGCGATCTGGCTACACCTTC.

The rearrangement joins TRBV2 to TRBJ2-3; D is possibly TRBD2 (7 bases). The V end lost 6 bases, the J end lost 1 base, and 14 bases lay between the germline ends. The CDR3 sequence is 15 residues long. Germline values: CDR1 SNHLY, CDR2 FYNNEI. The CDR3 here is CASSQAGTRTDTQYF. Here the CDR3 DNA reads TGTGCCAGCAGCCAAGCGGGGACACGCACAGATACGCAGTATTTT.

This clone appeared a single time. V gene TRBV5-1 combines with J gene TRBJ1-4; 8 bases align to TRBD1. Looked up from germline, CDR1 is SGHRS and CDR2 is YFSETQ. The trim removed 0 bases at V and 8 bases at J, leaving 12 bases unmatched. The CDR3 contains 17 residues. The DNA of the CDR3 is TGCGCCAGCAGCTTGGCCGGGACAGGCGGGGCACTCGAAAAACTGTTTTTT. It translates to CASSLAGTGGALEKLFF.

This clone has only a few counts. The chain recombines TRBV6-2 or TRBV6-3 with TRBJ1-2, with D unresolved. Germline CDR1 MNHEY, CDR2 SVGEGT. V was clipped by 4 bases and J by 4 bases, with 10 bases between them. This CDR3 has 13 residues. The CDR3 DNA is TGTGCCAGCAGTTCCCCCCCGAGCTATGGCTACACCTTC. Protein: CASSSPPSYGYTF.

This rearrangement joins TRBV6-5 to TRBJ1-1; TRBD1 matches 7 bases. V was pared by 6 bases and J by 7 bases, with 11 bases of the junction left unmatched. The germline gives CDR1 MNHEY, CDR2 SVGAGI. This CDR3 comprises 14 residues. In DNA, the CDR3 is TGTGCCAGCAGATTGAGAGGGGGCGCGATTGAAGCTTTCTTT. The encoded protein is CASRLRGGAIEAFF.

This clone was observed a few times. Additional DNA sequences in this sample encode the identical CDR3. The V gene is TRBV27, the J gene TRBJ2-5; 10 bases agree with TRBD2. This CDR3 is built from 15 residues. Germline V gene data show CDR1 as MNHEY and CDR2 as SMNVEV (reference sequence). Unmatched junction bases numbered 1, after V lost 1 base and J lost 2 bases. CDR3 nucleotides: TGTGCCAGCAGTTTATTAGCGGGGGGTCAAGAGACCCAGTACTTC. Translating gives CASSLLAGGQETQYF.

The table lists this clone with a few counts. This chain connects TRBV3-1 (or the pseudogene TRBV3-2) to TRBJ1-2, with D possibly being TRBD1 (5 bases). Germline CDR1 is LGHDT and CDR2 is YNNKEL (reference sequence). This CDR3 region has 15 residues. The V gene lost 2 bases and the J gene lost 0 bases, with 10 bases spanning the gap. The CDR3 here is CASSQMTASNYGYTF. The DNA for the CDR3 is TGTGCCAGCAGCCAAATGACAGCTTCTAACTATGGCTACACCTTC.

The gene calls are TRBV27 and TRBJ1-1; D is perhaps TRBD1 (5 bases). This CDR3 is built from 11 residues. Trimming took 5 bases from V and 4 from J, leaving 5 bases between them. Germline V gene sequence: CDR1 MNHEY, CDR2 SMNVEV (reference sequence). CDR3 coding DNA: TGTGCCAGCAGTCAGGGCACTGAAGCTTTCTTT. It translates to CASSQGTEAFF.

V gene TRBV5-1 combines with J gene TRBJ2-1, with 9 bases identical to TRBD1. Germline CDR1 SGHRS, CDR2 YFSETQ. Germline trimming cut 5 bases from V and 4 bases from J; bases unmatched to any gene: 7. CDR3 length equals 15 residues. CDR3 DNA sequence: TGCGCCAGCAGGGGGGCGACAGGGGGTTACAATGAGCAGTTCTTC. Its translation is CASRGATGGYNEQFF.